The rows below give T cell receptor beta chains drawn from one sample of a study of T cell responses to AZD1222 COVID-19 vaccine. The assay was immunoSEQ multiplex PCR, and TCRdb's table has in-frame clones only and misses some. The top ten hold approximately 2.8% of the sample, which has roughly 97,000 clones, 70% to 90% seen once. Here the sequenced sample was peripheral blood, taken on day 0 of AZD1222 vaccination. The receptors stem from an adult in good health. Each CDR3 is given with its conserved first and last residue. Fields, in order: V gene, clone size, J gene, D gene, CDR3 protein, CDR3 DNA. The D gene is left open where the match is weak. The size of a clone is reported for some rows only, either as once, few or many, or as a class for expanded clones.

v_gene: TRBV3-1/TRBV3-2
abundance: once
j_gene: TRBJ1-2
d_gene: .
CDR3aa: CASSQGAMGGYGYTF
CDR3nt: TGTGCCAGCAGCCAAGGGGCAATGGGAGGCTATGGCTACACCTTC

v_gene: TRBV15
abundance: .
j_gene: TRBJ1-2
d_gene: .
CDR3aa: CATSGSDYYGYTF
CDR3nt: TGTGCCACCAGCGGTTCGGATTACTATGGCTACACCTTC

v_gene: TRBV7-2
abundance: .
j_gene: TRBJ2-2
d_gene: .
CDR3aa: CASRNSQGNTGELFF
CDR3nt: TGTGCCAGCCGAAACTCACAGGGAAACACCGGGGAGCTGTTTTTT

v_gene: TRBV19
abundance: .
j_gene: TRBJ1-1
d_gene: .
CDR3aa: CASSIGWAENAEAFF
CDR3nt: TGTGCCAGTAGTATCGGTTGGGCGGAGAACGCTGAAGCTTTCTTT

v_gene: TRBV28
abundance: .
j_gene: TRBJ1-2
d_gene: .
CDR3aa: CASTQAWGYTF
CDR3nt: TGTGCCAGCACTCAAGCTTGGGGCTACACCTTC

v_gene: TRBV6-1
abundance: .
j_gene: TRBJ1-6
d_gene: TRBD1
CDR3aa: CASSEIPTGGISPLHF
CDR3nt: TGTGCCAGCAGTGAAATCCCGACAGGGGGCATTTCACCCCTCCACTTT

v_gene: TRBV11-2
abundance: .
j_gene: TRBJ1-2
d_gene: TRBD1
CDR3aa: CASSRGTGYGYTF
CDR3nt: TGTGCCAGCAGCCGCGGGACAGGCTATGGCTACACCTTC

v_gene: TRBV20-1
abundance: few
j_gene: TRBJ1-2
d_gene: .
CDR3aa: CSAGETYGYTF
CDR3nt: TGCAGTGCTGGGGAGACCTATGGCTACACCTTC

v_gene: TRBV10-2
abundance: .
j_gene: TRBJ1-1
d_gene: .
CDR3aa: CASSESGFITEAFF
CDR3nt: TGCGCCAGCAGTGAGTCAGGGTTCATCACTGAAGCTTTCTTT

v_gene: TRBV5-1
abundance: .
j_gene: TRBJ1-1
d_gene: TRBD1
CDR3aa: CASSLLPGQGIMNTEAFF
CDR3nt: TGCGCCAGCAGTTTACTCCCGGGACAGGGAATTATGAACACTGAAGCTTTCTTT

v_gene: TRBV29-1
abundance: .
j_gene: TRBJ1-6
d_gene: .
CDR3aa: CSAATGGRNSPLHF
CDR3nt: TGCAGCGCCGCCACCGGGGGACGGAATTCACCCCTCCACTTT

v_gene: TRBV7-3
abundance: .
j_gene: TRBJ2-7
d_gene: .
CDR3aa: CASSPTRGYEQYF
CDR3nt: TGTGCCAGCAGTCCCACTAGAGGCTACGAGCAGTACTTC

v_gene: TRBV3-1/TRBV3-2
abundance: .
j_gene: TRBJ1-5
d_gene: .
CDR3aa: CASSQEKNRTRRTNQPQHF
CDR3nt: TGTGCCAGCAGCCAAGAAAAAAACAGGACAAGGAGGACCAATCAGCCCCAGCATTTT

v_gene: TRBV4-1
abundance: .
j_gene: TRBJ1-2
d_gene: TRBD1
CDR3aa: CASSPAGQGYGYTF
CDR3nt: TGCGCCAGCTCCCCCGCTGGACAGGGCTATGGCTACACCTTC

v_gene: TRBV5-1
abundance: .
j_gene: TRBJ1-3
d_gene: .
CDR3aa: CASSPIRETSGNTIYF
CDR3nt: TGCGCCAGCAGCCCCATCAGGGAGACCTCTGGAAACACCATATATTTT

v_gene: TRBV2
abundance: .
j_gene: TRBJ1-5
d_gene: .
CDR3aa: CARSPRTVYSNQPQHF
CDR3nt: TGTGCCCGTAGTCCAAGGACGGTTTATAGCAATCAGCCCCAGCATTTT

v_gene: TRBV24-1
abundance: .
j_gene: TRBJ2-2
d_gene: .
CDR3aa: CATSDPQGEATGELFF
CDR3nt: TGTGCCACCAGTGACCCGCAGGGGGAGGCCACCGGGGAGCTGTTTTTT

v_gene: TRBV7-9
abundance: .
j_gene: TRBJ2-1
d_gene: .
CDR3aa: CASSLRGVPMDEQFF
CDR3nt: TGTGCCAGCAGCTTGAGGGGGGTCCCCATGGATGAGCAGTTCTTC

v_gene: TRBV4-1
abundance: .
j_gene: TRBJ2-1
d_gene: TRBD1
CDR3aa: CASSQHPQATGANEQFF
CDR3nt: TGCGCCAGCAGCCAGCACCCCCAAGCTACAGGGGCGAATGAGCAGTTCTTC

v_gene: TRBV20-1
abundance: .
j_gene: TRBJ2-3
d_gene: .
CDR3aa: CSASPWGGTDTQYF
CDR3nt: TGCAGTGCTAGTCCCTGGGGTGGCACAGATACGCAGTATTTT

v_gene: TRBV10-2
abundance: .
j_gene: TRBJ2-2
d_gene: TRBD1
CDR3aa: CASRPGQAPPGELFF
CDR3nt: TGCGCCAGCAGACCGGGACAGGCCCCCCCCGGGGAGCTGTTTTTT

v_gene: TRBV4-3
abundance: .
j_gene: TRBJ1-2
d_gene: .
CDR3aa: CASSQEGGSNYGYTF
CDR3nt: TGCGCCAGCAGCCAAGAGGGGGGCTCTAACTATGGCTACACCTTC

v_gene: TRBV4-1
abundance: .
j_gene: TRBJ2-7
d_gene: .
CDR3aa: CASSQGDEQYF
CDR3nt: TGCGCCAGCAGCCAAGGGGACGAGCAGTACTTC